These 23 T cell receptor beta chains were sequenced from one sample in a study of blood T cell repertoires in COVID-19. Profiling relied on immunoSEQ multiplex PCR, and the TCRdb table lists in-frame clones only, not all of them. This repertoire shows about 170,000 clones, around 83% found once; its top ten account for about 7.3%. Sequencing was done on a sample of peripheral blood. These receptors all come from a man in his forties or fifties with active or convalescent COVID-19.

This chain uses TRBV4-1 with TRBJ1-4; no clear D. CDR1 is MGHRA, CDR2 YSYEKL, per germline. This CDR3 is 17 amino acids long. V lost 0 bases and J 2 bases, leaving 13 bases between the germline ends. The DNA for the CDR3 is TGCGCCAGCAGCCAAGATATGAGGGTATCCACTAATGAAAAACTGTTTTTT. Its protein product is CASSQDMRVSTNEKLFF.

V and J are TRBV7-2 and TRBJ2-7, with D perhaps matching TRBD2 (6 bases). CDR1 and CDR2 (germline): SGHTA, FQGNSA. The CDR3 is 17 residues long. The V end was cut by 1 base, the J end by 0 bases, with 16 bases between. This CDR3 reads CASSLEPLALFSYEQYF. DNA for the CDR3: TGTGCCAGCAGCTTAGAGCCCCTAGCGCTTTTCTCCTACGAGCAGTACTTC.

The chain recombines TRBV18 with TRBJ1-5; no clear D. CDR3 size: 15 residues. Germline V gives CDR1 KGHSH, CDR2 LQKENI. V lost 0 bases and J 2 bases, leaving 8 bases between the germline ends. CDR3 bases: TGTGCCAGCTCACCACCGGGGAGCCGCAATCAGCCCCAGCATTTT. It encodes CASSPPGSRNQPQHF.

V is TRBV6-2 or TRBV6-3 and J is TRBJ2-5, with D possibly being TRBD1 (6 bases). V shed 2 bases and J shed 1 base, with 14 bases lying between them. Germline V CDR1 and CDR2: MNHEY, SVGEGT. The CDR3 is made up of 16 amino acids. CDR3 coding DNA: TGTGCCAGCAGTTACACCGCCAACAGGGCCCAAGAGACCCAGTACTTC. It is translated as CASSYTANRAQETQYF.

V is TRBV20-1 and J is TRBJ2-7; 8 nucleotides match TRBD2. This CDR3 comprises 17 residues. Trimming removed 3 bases from V and 11 bases from J; junction bases left unmatched: 24. Looked up from germline, CDR1 is DFQATT and CDR2 is SNEGSKA (reference sequence). The CDR3 DNA follows: TGCAGTGCTAGTATGGCTAGCGGGCGAAAAACTCCTACGAGGGAGTACTTC. Protein sequence: CSASMASGRKTPTREYF.

The chain carries TRBV7-6 and TRBJ2-5; 12 bases align to TRBD2. This CDR3 spans 17 amino acids. V shed 1 base and J 0 bases; nucleotides not matched to a gene: 3. Germline-derived CDR1 and CDR2 are SGHVS and FNYEAQ. CDR3 sequence reads: CASSLVTSGGYQETQYF. CDR3 coding DNA: TGTGCCAGCAGCTTAGTAACTAGCGGGGGGTACCAAGAGACCCAGTACTTC.

The CDR3 sequence: CASSFTRGSASEGYEQYF. CDR3 coding DNA: TGCGCCAGCAGCTTCACCCGCGGTTCGGCTAGCGAGGGCTACGAGCAGTACTTC. The chain combines TRBV5-1 with TRBJ2-7; tentatively, D is TRBD2 (6 bases). The V end lost 2 bases, the J end lost 3 bases, and 24 bases lay between the germline ends. The germline gives CDR1 SGHRS, CDR2 YFSETQ. The CDR3 runs to 18 residues.

V gene TRBV12-3 or TRBV12-4 combines with J gene TRBJ1-5; no clear D. This CDR3 contains 12 residues. The V end was cut by 3 bases, the J end by 7 bases, with 7 bases between. The CDR3 DNA reads TGTGCCAGCAGTTTGAGGGCCCAGCCCCAGCATTTT. It codes for CASSLRAQPQHF.

The chain couples TRBV7-9 to TRBJ2-1, with D maybe TRBD2 (6 bases). Germline loops: CDR1 SEHNR, CDR2 FQNEAQ (reference sequence). The length of the CDR3 is 13 residues. V lost 0 bases and J lost 10, with 10 bases in between. The CDR3 region is CASSLAGTEEQFF. CDR3 DNA: TGTGCCAGCAGCTTAGCGGGGACTGAAGAGCAGTTCTTC.

This chain uses TRBV2 with TRBJ2-5, with D unclear. This CDR3 is built from 14 residues. Germline loops: CDR1 SNHLY, CDR2 FYNNEI. V was pared by 8 bases and J by 1 base, with 14 bases between. CDR3 protein: CASFRLTTQETQYF. CDR3 coding DNA: TGTGCCAGCTTCCGTCTGACAACCCAAGAGACCCAGTACTTC.

This chain connects TRBV6-6 to TRBJ2-3; TRBD2 agrees at 10 bases. Per germline, CDR1 MNHNY and CDR2 SVGAGI (reference sequence). This CDR3 has 17 amino acids. Trimming at V came to 5 bases and at J to 2 bases, leaving 10 bases not matched to a gene. In DNA, the CDR3 is TGTGCCAGCAGTCCCCGAACTAGCGGGGTTTACACAGATACGCAGTATTTT. Encoded protein: CASSPRTSGVYTDTQYF.

The CDR3 is CASSPKKGGTTDTQYF. The CDR3, as DNA: TGCGCCAGCAGCCCCAAGAAAGGGGGTACCACAGATACGCAGTATTTT. V usage is TRBV5-1 and J usage is TRBJ2-3; TRBD1 might be the D (6 bases). From germline, CDR1 is SGHRS and CDR2 YFSETQ. V lost 4 bases to trimming and J lost 2 bases, with 17 bases between them. The CDR3 length is 16 residues.

The gene calls are TRBV7-6 and TRBJ2-3; TRBD2 is a possible D gene (5 bases). Germline V gene lookup returns CDR1 SGHVS and CDR2 FNYEAQ. The CDR3 spans 15 residues. Between the trimmed V and J ends, which lost 1 base and 10 bases, there was a span of 18 bases. The CDR3 loop reads CASSLELTVRAAQYF. CDR3 bases: TGTGCCAGCAGCTTAGAATTAACTGTGAGGGCTGCGCAGTATTTT.

The rearrangement uses TRBV6-5 and TRBJ2-5; TRBD2 aligns across 11 bases. Per the germline V gene, CDR1 is MNHEY and CDR2 is SVGAGI. The V segment lost 2 bases and the J segment 1 base; nucleotides outside the gene matches: 3. This CDR3 has 16 residues. The CDR3 is CASSYTGTSGQETQYF. The CDR3 DNA sequence: TGTGCCAGCAGTTACACCGGGACTAGCGGCCAAGAGACCCAGTACTTC.

V is TRBV6-5 and J is TRBJ1-1; D perhaps matches TRBD1 (5 bases). Germline loops: CDR1 MNHEY, CDR2 SVGAGI. V was shortened by 2 bases and J by 1 base, with 8 bases between the two germline ends. The CDR3 is made up of 14 amino acids. As DNA, the CDR3 is TGTGCCAGCAGTTACCTCACAGGGAACACTGAAGCTTTCTTT. Translated: CASSYLTGNTEAFF.

The J gene is TRBJ2-7, the V gene TRBV19; 11 bases fit TRBD1. The trim removed 5 bases at V and 0 bases at J, leaving 6 bases unmatched. The CDR3 has 16 amino acids. The germline CDR1 and CDR2 sequences are LNHDA and SQIVND (reference sequence). CDR3 DNA: TGTGCCAGTAGTCCCCGGACAGGGGGCTACTCCTACGAGCAGTACTTC. This encodes CASSPRTGGYSYEQYF.

The rearrangement uses TRBV2 and TRBJ1-2; TRBD1 aligns across 10 bases. This CDR3 region has 15 residues. V lost 6 bases to trimming and J lost 8 bases; unmatched junction nucleotides: 12. Germline V gene sequence: CDR1 SNHLY, CDR2 FYNNEI. In DNA, the CDR3 is TGTGCCAGCAGCAGACCAACGGGACAGGGGAAGGGCTACACCTTC. Translated: CASSRPTGQGKGYTF.

The V and J genes are TRBV9 and TRBJ1-1; D call uncertain. CDR3 length: 14 amino acids. Germline-derived CDR1 and CDR2 are SGDLS and YYNGEE. Trimming cost V 0 bases and J 1 base, with 7 bases left between them. The CDR3: CASSVGHGNTEAFF. The CDR3 DNA sequence: TGTGCCAGCAGCGTAGGCCACGGGAACACTGAAGCTTTCTTT.

The V and J genes are TRBV4-2 and TRBJ2-7, with D perhaps TRBD2 (5 bases). From germline, CDR1 is LGHNA and CDR2 YNFKEQ. V was cut by 7 bases and J by 3 bases, with 13 bases left in between. This CDR3 has 13 amino acids. The CDR3 protein is CASKSPSGYEQYF. CDR3 DNA: TGTGCCAGCAAGTCCCCGAGCGGCTACGAGCAGTACTTC.

V usage is TRBV19 and J usage is TRBJ2-1; 7 bases agree with TRBD2. The V gene end was trimmed by 4 bases and the J gene end by 2 bases; junction bases not matched to a gene: 14. The CDR3 length is 18 residues. Germline lookup yields CDR1 LNHDA and CDR2 SQIVND (reference sequence). The CDR3 nucleotides are TGTGCCAGTAGTAGCCCCTTGGGCGGGGGTAGGACCTACAATGAGCAGTTCTTC. It yields the protein CASSSPLGGGRTYNEQFF.

The rearrangement links TRBV5-1 to TRBJ2-5, with 8 bases matching TRBD1. Losses at the gene ends were 7 bases for V and 5 bases for J; bases not matched to a gene: 10. The CDR3 sequence is 14 residues long. Germline V gene sequence: CDR1 SGHRS, CDR2 YFSETQ. As DNA, the CDR3 is TGCGCCAGCGGCTCCTCAGGGGGCCAGGAGACCCAGTACTTC. Translation gives CASGSSGGQETQYF.

The chain recombines TRBV9 with TRBJ2-3; 10 nucleotides agree with TRBD2. The germline V gene has CDR1 SGDLS and CDR2 YYNGEE. The CDR3 spans 19 residues. Trimming removed 0 bases from V and 2 bases from J; junction bases left unmatched: 12. CDR3 protein: CASSVGPSGGAGITDTQYF. The CDR3 nucleotides are TGTGCCAGCAGCGTAGGGCCTAGCGGGGGAGCCGGGATCACAGATACGCAGTATTTT. Based on the CDR3 plus reference TRBV9 and TRBJ2-3, the full variable domain is DSGVTQTPKHLITATGQRVTLRCSPRSGDLSVYWYQQSLDQGLQFLIQYYNGEERAKGNILERFSAQQFPDLHSELNLSSLELGDSALYFCASSVGPSGGAGITDTQYFGPGTRLTVL.

The gene calls are TRBV7-6 and TRBJ2-1, with 10 bases matching TRBD1. The CDR3 runs 16 residues. V dropped 3 bases and J dropped 5; count of bases not matched to a gene: 7. Germline V CDR1 and CDR2: SGHVS, FNYEAQ. For the CDR3, the DNA is TGTGCCAGCAGCTTTCCGGGACAGGGGAGAGACAATGAGCAGTTCTTC. Translated: CASSFPGQGRDNEQFF.